Presented here are 7 T cell receptor beta chains from one specimen sequenced in a study of T cells in pancreatic ductal adenocarcinoma. Data came from immunoSEQ multiplex PCR; TCRdb stores just in-frame clones and leaves some out. Of just under 30,000 clones listed, approximately 94% are singletons. Surgery without prior neoadjuvant therapy was the treatment of the selected pancreatic ductal adenocarcinoma patients. Sequencing used PBMCs. The origin of the receptors is a human donor with pancreatic ductal adenocarcinoma.

Here the CDR3 reads CASSPYDSTRTDTQYF. Here the CDR3 DNA reads TGTGCCAGCAGCCCCTATGACTCCACCCGCACAGATACGCAGTATTTT. The rearrangement uses TRBV5-8 and TRBJ2-3; no clear D. With 4 bases removed from V and 1 base from J, the gap between germline ends came to 16 bases. CDR1 and CDR2 from the germline V gene are SGHTS and YDEGEE. The CDR3 is 16 residues long.

V and J are TRBV7-9 and TRBJ2-1; D remains unclear. Germline V gives CDR1 SEHNR, CDR2 FQNEAQ (reference sequence). There are 12 residues in the CDR3. V lost 6 bases and J 8 bases, leaving 11 bases between the germline ends. CDR3 nucleotide sequence: TGTGCCAGCAGAACAAGCTGGGATGAGCAGTTCTTC. This translates into CASRTSWDEQFF.

The rearrangement uses TRBV5-1 and TRBJ2-2; TRBD2 agrees at 8 bases. CDR3 length: 16 residues. V lost 9 bases to trimming and J lost 0 bases; unmatched junction nucleotides: 10. CDR1 is SGHRS, CDR2 YFSETQ, per germline. The CDR3 bases are TGCGCCACCTCGGGAGGGGGATATTCGAACACCGGGGAGCTGTTTTTT. It encodes CATSGGGYSNTGELFF.

The rearrangement links TRBV11-3 to TRBJ1-2; D possibly corresponds to TRBD1 (5 bases). Germline V gene sequence: CDR1 SGHNT, CDR2 YENEEA. The CDR3 length is 14 residues. V was trimmed by 5 bases and J by 8 bases, leaving 18 bases between them. The CDR3 bases are TGTGCCAGCAGCCCCCGTGGGGGGATAAACGGCTACACCTTC. Its protein is CASSPRGGINGYTF.

This clone was picked up one time. The chain is built from TRBV2 and TRBJ1-1; D unresolved. This CDR3 region has 14 residues. The V and J ends lost 3 bases and 0 bases respectively, with 8 bases between them. Germline CDR1 reads SNHLY; CDR2 reads FYNNEI. The CDR3 loop is CASSDGLVNTEAFF. As DNA, the CDR3 is TGTGCCAGCAGTGACGGCCTAGTGAACACTGAAGCTTTCTTT.

The V gene is TRBV30, the J gene TRBJ1-1; D is perhaps TRBD1 (5 bases). Looked up from germline, CDR1 is GTSNPN and CDR2 is SVGIG (reference sequence). V was cut by 1 base and J by 1 base, with 7 bases left in between. The CDR3 covers 13 residues. CDR3 DNA: TGTGCCTGGAGTGGACAGACGAACACTGAAGCTTTCTTT. The encoded protein is CAWSGQTNTEAFF. Filled out from reference TRBV30 and TRBJ1-1, the complete variable domain reads SQTIHQWPATLVQPVGSPLSLECTVEGTSNPNLYWYRQAAGRGLQLLFYSVGIGQISSEVPQNLSASRPQDRQFILSSKKLLLSDSGFYLCAWSGQTNTEAFFGQGTRLTVV.

The sample holds one count of this clone. This chain connects TRBV30 to TRBJ1-2; 9 nucleotides agree with TRBD1. The trim removed 7 bases at V and 3 bases at J, leaving 12 bases unmatched. Per the germline V gene, CDR1 is GTSNPN and CDR2 is SVGIG (reference sequence). The CDR3 extends over 15 amino acids. CDR3 sequence (DNA): TGTGCCTCAGGACAGGGGCCCTGGGGAGACTATGGCTACACCTTC. It is translated as CASGQGPWGDYGYTF.